The present entry profiles one TCR beta chain with its context. Its antigen is currently unknown. This sample is drawn from a study of identical twins. The CDR3 spans 17 residues. V was shortened by 3 bases and J by 1 base, with 16 bases between the two germline ends. CDR1 and CDR2 from the germline V gene are MNHNS and SASEGT. Overall study findings and caveats: Fewer insertions characterized abundant cord blood beta clonotypes, whereas memory repertoires showed none. Modeled out-of-frame TCR alpha sharing in monozygotic twins fell below observed levels.

cDNA carried unique molecular identifiers, and a universal primer site was added by template switching. TCRdb re-derived calls from the 5' RACE reads in MiXCR, one entry per CDR3 protein. The sample holds 1,800,000 or so distinct CDR3 sequences, about 32% seen once. This receptor was taken from a newborn girl in good health. The rearrangement uses TRBV6-1 and TRBJ2-4, with a tentative D call TRBD2 (6 bases). Sequencing was carried out using cord blood. The CDR3 loop is CASSEVGGMAAKNIQYF. As DNA, the CDR3 is TGTGCCAGCAGTGAGGTTGGGGGGATGGCGGCCAAAAACATTCAGTACTTC.